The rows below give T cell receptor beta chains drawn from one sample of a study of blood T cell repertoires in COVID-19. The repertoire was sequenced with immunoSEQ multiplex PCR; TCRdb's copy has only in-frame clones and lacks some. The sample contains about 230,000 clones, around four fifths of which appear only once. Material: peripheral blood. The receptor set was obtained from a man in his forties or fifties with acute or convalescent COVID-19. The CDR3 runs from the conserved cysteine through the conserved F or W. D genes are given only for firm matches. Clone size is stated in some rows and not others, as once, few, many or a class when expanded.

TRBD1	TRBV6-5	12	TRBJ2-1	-	TGTGCCAGCAGCCGAGACAGGGATTACCAGTTCTTC	CASSRDRDYQFF
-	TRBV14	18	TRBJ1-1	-	TGTGCCAGCAGCAAACGGTCAGGGTTCGGCTTGGGGAACACTGAAGCTTTCTTT	CASSKRSGFGLGNTEAFF
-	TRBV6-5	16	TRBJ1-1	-	TGTGCCAGCAGTTACCGGACAGCCTACATGAACACTGAAGCTTTCTTT	CASSYRTAYMNTEAFF
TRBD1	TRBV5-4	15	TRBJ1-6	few	TGTGCCAGCAGCCGCTTCGGGACAGCTAGTTCACCCCTCCACTTT	CASSRFGTASSPLHF
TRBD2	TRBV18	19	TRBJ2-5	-	TGTGCCAGCTCACCGGGACTAGCTTATACACGGACGGTGCAAGAGACCCAGTACTTC	CASSPGLAYTRTVQETQYF
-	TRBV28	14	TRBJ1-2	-	TGTGCCAGCAGTCCTCGTAGAGAGCCCTATGGCTACACCTTC	CASSPRREPYGYTF
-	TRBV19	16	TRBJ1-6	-	TGTGCCAGTAGTAGTTTGATGGACGGGGAAAATTCACCCCTCCACTTT	CASSSLMDGENSPLHF
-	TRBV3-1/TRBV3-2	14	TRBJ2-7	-	TGTGCCAGCAGCCAAGATAAGGAGGTCTACGAGCAGTACTTC	CASSQDKEVYEQYF
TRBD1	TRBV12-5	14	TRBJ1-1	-	TGTGCTAGTGGTTCTGGACAGGGGAACACTGAAGCTTTCTTT	CASGSGQGNTEAFF
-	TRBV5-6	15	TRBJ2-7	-	TGTGCCAGCAGCTTGACGAGTGGTAATCGACTCGAGCAGTACTTC	CASSLTSGNRLEQYF
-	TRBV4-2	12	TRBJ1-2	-	TGTGCCAGCAGCCTTCGTAGTGCTGGCTACACCTTC	CASSLRSAGYTF
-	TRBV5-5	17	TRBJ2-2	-	TGTGCCAGCAGCTTGGGCCTGGCCAGGGTCGACACCGGGGAGCTGTTTTTT	CASSLGLARVDTGELFF
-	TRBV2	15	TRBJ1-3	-	TGTGCCAGCAGCATAGGAGGGTCAGGAGGAAACACCATATATTTT	CASSIGGSGGNTIYF
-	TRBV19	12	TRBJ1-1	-	TGTGCCAGTAGTATAAGGGGCACTGAAGCTTTCTTT	CASSIRGTEAFF
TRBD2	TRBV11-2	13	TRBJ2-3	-	TGTGCCAGCAGCTTGACTAGCCAAGATACGCAGTATTTT	CASSLTSQDTQYF